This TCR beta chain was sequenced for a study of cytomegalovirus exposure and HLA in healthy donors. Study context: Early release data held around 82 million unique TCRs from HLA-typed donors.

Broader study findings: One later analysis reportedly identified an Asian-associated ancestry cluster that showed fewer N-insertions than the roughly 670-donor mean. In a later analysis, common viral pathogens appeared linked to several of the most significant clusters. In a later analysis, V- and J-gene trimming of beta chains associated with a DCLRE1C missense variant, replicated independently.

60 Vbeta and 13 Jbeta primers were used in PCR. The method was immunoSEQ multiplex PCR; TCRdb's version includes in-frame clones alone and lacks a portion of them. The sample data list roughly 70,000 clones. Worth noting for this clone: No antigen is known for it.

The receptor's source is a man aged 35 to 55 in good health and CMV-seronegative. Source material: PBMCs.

CDR3 amino acids: CASSSGQVLINEQYF. The CDR3 DNA is TGTGCCAGTAGTTCCGGACAGGTCCTAATCAACGAGCAGTACTTC. V gene TRBV19 combines with J gene TRBJ2-7, with TRBD1 identical over 7 bases. The junction had 12 bases not matched to a gene; V was cut back by 5 bases and J by 5 bases. The V gene's germline CDR1 is LNHDA and CDR2 SQIVND (reference sequence). The CDR3 runs 15 residues.